These 26 T cell receptor beta chains were all obtained from the same sample, sequenced in a study of blood T cell repertoires in COVID-19 (TCRdb year 2020). Library preparation used the immunoSEQ multiplex PCR assay. The table comes from immuneACCESS by way of TCRdb, which keeps in-frame sequences with V and J called. Part of the clones is missing from these tables; in studies checked, under half for an unresolved V gene and the rest for unknown reasons. In this sample the table shows approximately 300,000 clones, 70% to 90% of which occur a single time. Of the sample, about 6% falls within the top ten clones. The sequencing sample was made of PBMCs or T cells enriched from blood (not recorded which). The receptors come from a woman in her 30s who had recovered from COVID-19.

V and J are TRBV2 and TRBJ2-6, with D tentatively TRBD1 (6 bases). Per germline, CDR1 SNHLY and CDR2 FYNNEI. The CDR3 loop spans 15 amino acids. Trimming removed 10 bases at V and 1 base at J, with 14 bases between. The CDR3 reads CAISLDRSGANVLTF. DNA for the CDR3: TGTGCCATCAGCCTAGACAGGTCTGGGGCCAACGTCCTGACTTTC.

The V gene is TRBV10-1, the J gene TRBJ2-3; D ambiguous. The germline CDR1 and CDR2 sequences are WNHNN and SYGVQD (reference sequence). With 3 bases removed from V and 4 bases from J, the gap between germline ends came to 11 bases. The CDR3 loop spans 14 amino acids. DNA of the CDR3: TGCGCCAGCAGTGATAGTAGCCGGGCAGATACGCAGTATTTT. Amino acid sequence: CASSDSSRADTQYF.

The V gene is TRBV10-3, the J gene TRBJ2-1, with 9 bases identical to TRBD1. Per germline, CDR1 ENHRY and CDR2 SYGVKD. The CDR3 covers 15 residues. V trimming: 3 bases; J trimming: 8 bases; junction bases outside the gene matches: 8. This CDR3 is CAISERDRVRDEQFF. Here the CDR3 DNA reads TGTGCCATCAGTGAAAGGGACAGGGTTCGGGATGAGCAGTTCTTC.

In the case of this clone: Additional DNA sequences in this sample encode the identical CDR3. This sequence joins TRBV3-1 (or the pseudogene TRBV3-2) and TRBJ2-1; D may be TRBD1 (6 bases). Trimming pared 3 bases from V and 4 bases from J, leaving 7 bases between. CDR3 length equals 13 residues. Germline V gives CDR1 LGHDT, CDR2 YNNKEL (reference sequence). CDR3 DNA: TGTGCCAGCAGCCAGAGGGGGTACAATGAGCAGTTCTTC. The encoded protein is CASSQRGYNEQFF.

V is TRBV30 and J is TRBJ2-7, with 8 bases matching TRBD1. Losses at the gene ends were 4 bases for V and 2 bases for J; bases not matched to a gene: 4. This CDR3 is 13 amino acids long. From germline, CDR1 is GTSNPN and CDR2 SVGIG (reference sequence). The CDR3 region has the DNA TGTGCCTGGATCGACAGGGGAACCTACGAGCAGTACTTC. Amino acids: CAWIDRGTYEQYF.

This sequence joins TRBV7-2 and TRBJ2-1; D might be TRBD1 (6 bases). The CDR3 consists of 15 residues. Germline V gene data show CDR1 as SGHTA and CDR2 as FQGNSA. V shed 4 bases and J shed 1 base, with 11 bases lying between them. CDR3 amino acids: CASSSDRASYNEQFF. Written as DNA, the CDR3 is TGTGCCAGCAGCTCGGACAGAGCTTCCTACAATGAGCAGTTCTTC.

The chain is built from TRBV3-1 (or the pseudogene TRBV3-2) and TRBJ1-1, with 10 positions matching TRBD1. The CDR3 runs to 16 residues. The V segment lost 4 bases and the J segment 0 bases; nucleotides outside the gene matches: 5. Germline V gene lookup returns CDR1 LGHDT and CDR2 YNNKEL (reference sequence). The CDR3 here is CASSPDRGLVNTEAFF. The CDR3, as DNA: TGTGCCAGCAGCCCCGACAGGGGGCTCGTGAACACTGAAGCTTTCTTT.

This sequence joins TRBV20-1 and TRBJ1-6; D remains ambiguous. In germline, CDR1 is DFQATT, CDR2 SNEGSKA (reference sequence). Trimming pared 3 bases from V and 4 bases from J, leaving 10 bases between. CDR3 length equals 14 residues. CDR3 bases: TGCAGTGCTAGTCGGGGTAATTATAATTCACCCCTCCACTTT. It specifies CSASRGNYNSPLHF.

This clone was detected ten times or more. The J gene is TRBJ2-7, the V gene TRBV30, with D tentatively TRBD1 (6 bases). Per the germline V gene, CDR1 is GTSNPN and CDR2 is SVGIG (reference sequence). Trimming took off 8 bases at V and 6 bases at J, with 20 bases between the two ends. This CDR3 has 13 residues. Here the CDR3 DNA reads TGTGCCGGCCAATTACAGGGCGTGGGCGAGCAGTACTTC. Residues: CAGQLQGVGEQYF.

The chain uses TRBV4-2 and TRBJ1-2; 8 bases are a match to TRBD1. CDR1 and CDR2 from the germline V gene are LGHNA and YNFKEQ. V shed 0 bases, J shed 4 bases, and the junction held 16 bases outside the gene matches. The CDR3 length is 19 residues. The CDR3 DNA reads as TGTGCCAGCAGCCAAGAAACACGGGGCCCAGGGGGCCCGACCTATGGCTACACCTTC. It translates to CASSQETRGPGGPTYGYTF.

This clone appeared a single time. The chain carries TRBV5-4 and TRBJ1-1, with D tentatively TRBD1 (6 bases). The CDR3 has 14 amino acids. V was cut by 4 bases and J by 2 bases, with 12 bases left in between. Germline CDR1 reads SGHNT; CDR2 reads YYREEE (reference sequence). DNA for the CDR3: TGTGCCAGCAGCAAAGAGACAGGTAACACTGAAGCTTTCTTT. Translated: CASSKETGNTEAFF.

V and J are TRBV4-1 and TRBJ1-1, with TRBD1 matching over 8 bases. The CDR3 runs to 16 residues. Germline V gene lookup returns CDR1 MGHRA and CDR2 YSYEKL. V dropped 1 base and J dropped 1; count of bases not matched to a gene: 5. CDR3 loop: CASSQAHDRGNTEAFF. In DNA, the CDR3 is TGCGCCAGCAGCCAAGCCCATGACAGGGGGAACACTGAAGCTTTCTTT.

The rearrangement uses TRBV5-1 and TRBJ1-1, with a weak D call TRBD1 (5 bases). The CDR3 runs to 14 residues. Deletions cut 4 bases from V and 0 bases from J, with 10 bases between. Germline V gene lookup returns CDR1 SGHRS and CDR2 YFSETQ. CDR3 residues: CASSLGGMNTEAFF. The CDR3 nucleotides read TGCGCCAGCAGCCTCGGGGGTATGAACACTGAAGCTTTCTTT.

The chain carries TRBV20-1 and TRBJ2-7; possibly TRBD2 for D (7 bases). Per the germline V gene, CDR1 is DFQATT and CDR2 is SNEGSKA (reference sequence). V was clipped by 3 bases and J by 0 bases, with 18 bases between them. This CDR3 has 16 residues. The CDR3 loop is CSASFSGGTISYEQYF. DNA of the CDR3: TGCAGTGCTAGTTTTTCGGGGGGCACGATCTCCTACGAGCAGTACTTC.

This chain connects TRBV2 to TRBJ2-2; unclear D gene. The CDR3 runs 15 residues. The V and J ends lost 3 bases and 0 bases respectively, with 8 bases between them. Germline V gene lookup returns CDR1 SNHLY and CDR2 FYNNEI. The CDR3 DNA follows: TGTGCCAGCAGTGACCGGAGATCGAACACCGGGGAGCTGTTTTTT. Translation: CASSDRRSNTGELFF.

The genes are TRBV6-4 and TRBJ2-5, with 9 bases identical to TRBD1. Trimming removed 6 bases from V and 5 bases from J; junction bases left unmatched: 10. The CDR3 totals 15 residues. Germline loops: CDR1 MRHNA, CDR2 SNTAGT. CDR3 sequence (DNA): TGTGCCAGCAGCTTCGGGACAGGGAAAGGGGAGACCCAGTACTTC. It is translated as CASSFGTGKGETQYF.

This sequence joins TRBV6-4 and TRBJ1-1; D gene unclear. Trimming left V 6 bases short and J 3 bases short, with 11 bases between. CDR3 size: 13 residues. Germline loops: CDR1 MRHNA, CDR2 SNTAGT. The CDR3 loop is CASSLDKYTEAFF. The CDR3, as DNA: TGTGCCAGCAGCTTAGACAAGTACACTGAAGCTTTCTTT.

The J gene is TRBJ2-7, the V gene TRBV30, with D unresolved. The CDR3 is 12 residues long. Germline V gives CDR1 GTSNPN, CDR2 SVGIG (reference sequence). Trimming cost V 6 bases and J 1 base, with 10 bases left between them. DNA of the CDR3: TGTGCCTGCGAGGTTCTATCCTACGAGCAGTACTTC. Translation: CACEVLSYEQYF.

The rearrangement uses TRBV6-5 and TRBJ2-7; no firm D call. This CDR3 has 13 residues. The ends were cut back, 5 bases at V and 3 bases at J, with 11 bases in the middle. CDR1 and CDR2 from the germline V gene are MNHEY and SVGAGI. DNA for the CDR3: TGTGCCAGCAGTACCCTAACAGTCTACGAGCAGTACTTC. Amino acid sequence: CASSTLTVYEQYF.

V and J are TRBV2 and TRBJ1-2; weak D call: TRBD1 (5 bases). Trimming removed 3 bases at V and 1 base at J, with 12 bases between. Germline V CDR1 and CDR2: SNHLY, FYNNEI. CDR3 size: 15 residues. The CDR3 DNA is TGTGCCAGCAGTGAGCCCGGGGGAGTTAACTATGGCTACACCTTC. This sequence encodes CASSEPGGVNYGYTF.

V gene TRBV5-1 combines with J gene TRBJ2-5, with a weak D call TRBD1 (6 bases). Germline V CDR1 and CDR2: SGHRS, YFSETQ. The CDR3 runs 14 residues. V dropped 4 bases and J dropped 3 bases, with 13 bases sitting between them. The CDR3 DNA follows: TGCGCCAGCAGCGGGGGACAAGTCAAAGAGACCCAGTACTTC. It is translated as CASSGGQVKETQYF.

The chain carries TRBV27 and TRBJ1-3, with D unresolved. The V end was cut by 5 bases, the J end by 4 bases, with 12 bases between. Germline V lookup: CDR1 MNHEY, CDR2 SMNVEV (reference sequence). The CDR3 extends over 14 amino acids. The CDR3 reads CASSPASSGNTIYF. CDR3 sequence (DNA): TGTGCCAGCAGTCCCGCGTCTTCGGGAAACACCATATATTTT.

J is TRBJ1-2 and V is TRBV29-1; D perhaps matches TRBD1 (6 bases). This CDR3 region has 11 residues. Germline V gene sequence: CDR1 SQVTM, CDR2 ANQGSEA. V was trimmed by 6 bases and J by 8 bases, leaving 13 bases between them. The CDR3 coding sequence is TGCAGCGTCGGGACGGGGGGCGGCTACACCTTC. Protein product: CSVGTGGGYTF.

The rearrangement links TRBV11-3 to TRBJ1-1, with 7 bases fitting TRBD1. With 6 bases clipped from V and 3 bases from J, the junction kept 4 bases outside the gene matches. The CDR3 contains 13 residues. Germline V gives CDR1 SGHNT, CDR2 YENEEA. CDR3 DNA: TGTGCCAGCAGTCGCCAGGGGGACACTGAAGCTTTCTTT. This encodes CASSRQGDTEAFF.

CDR3 sequence reads: CASSQGSPSRFADTQYF. The CDR3 DNA follows: TGCGCCAGCAGCCAAGGGTCCCCTAGTCGGTTCGCAGATACGCAGTATTTT. The chain couples TRBV4-3 to TRBJ2-3, with D unclear. Trimming removed 1 base at V and 4 bases at J, with 18 bases between. Germline CDR1 LGHNA, CDR2 YSLEER. This CDR3 spans 17 amino acids.

The rearrangement joins TRBV28 to TRBJ1-5; TRBD1 might be the D (6 bases). The CDR3 is 15 residues long. Germline loops: CDR1 MDHEN, CDR2 SYDVKM. The germline V and J ends were trimmed by 8 bases and 2 bases, with 16 bases remaining between them. This CDR3 reads CASQRGGLGNQPQHF. CDR3 DNA: TGTGCCAGCCAAAGGGGGGGGTTGGGCAATCAGCCCCAGCATTTT.